This T cell receptor (beta chain) originates from a study of T cells in Graves' hyperthyroidism and ophthalmopathy. For the study at large: Peripheral blood specimens were obtained at initial diagnosis, prior to any treatment. Study-wide results and caveats: Ophthalmopathy was model-predicted a median approximately 6.9 months pre-onset. Most thyroid clonotypes that were expanded above 0.001 also turned up in blood.

Uncontrolled infection, other autoimmune disease, pregnancy or lactation led to exclusion. Researchers amplified the TCR beta CDR3 regions from RNA transcripts. The TCR CDR3 first-round RT-PCR relied on the HTBI primer set. TCRdb independently ran MiXCR on the multiplex PCR reads; one entry per CDR3 protein. The table shows about 100,000 distinct CDR3 sequences, with roughly 15% occurring only once. Trimming pared 0 bases from V and 7 bases from J, leaving 16 bases between. Germline values: CDR1 SGHTA, CDR2 FQGNSA. The CDR3 is 16 residues long. This clonotype was seen more than once but under ten times. Its antigen remains unknown.

The TCR originated in a woman in her forties or fifties with Graves' hyperthyroidism. The source material was blood. This chain joins TRBV7-2 and TRBJ2-1; D may be TRBD2 (6 bases). The CDR3, as DNA: TGTGCCAGCAGCTTAGCGGGAGGACTCGGAGGGAATGAGCAGTTCTTC. Amino acid sequence: CASSLAGGLGGNEQFF.